The 24 T cell receptor beta chains listed next were all sequenced from one sample in a study of shared clonotypes between healthy human individuals. Only in-frame clones appear in the TCRdb table, and some are missing; sequencing was by immunoSEQ multiplex PCR. This sample has about 680,000 clones, with 73% found just once. Sequencing input: memory CD4+ T cells sorted from blood. Subset specified: CD45RA-negative fraction. Receptor source: a woman under 40 in good health.

This chain joins TRBV1 and TRBJ2-7; the table's D gene call, TRBD2, was not cross checked with the DNA. TRBV1 is described as a pseudogene. There are 15 residues in the CDR3. CDR3 sequence: CTSSQPQVRGYEQYF. In DNA form, the CDR3 reads TGCACCAGCAGTCAGCCACAAGTCAGAGGATACGAGCAGTACTTC.

The chain has TRBV11-2 and TRBJ2-7, with D perhaps given as TRBD1 or TRBD2 (6 bases each). CDR1 is SGHAT, CDR2 FQNNGV, per germline. Trimming took off 5 bases at V and 3 bases at J, with 14 bases between the two ends. The CDR3 length is 14 residues. CDR3 in amino acids: CASSVLRGHYEQYF. CDR3 nucleotide sequence: TGTGCCAGCAGCGTCCTCCGGGGGCACTACGAGCAGTACTTC.

Only a few counts were recorded for this clone. Distinct nucleotide sequences in the sample also encode this CDR3. This chain links TRBV5-1 with TRBJ1-1; D is ambiguous. This CDR3 has 13 amino acids. CDR1 and CDR2 from the germline V gene are SGHRS and YFSETQ. With 1 base removed from V and 4 bases from J, the gap between germline ends came to 8 bases. CDR3 in amino acids: CASSLTDSTEAFF. CDR3 in DNA: TGCGCCAGCAGCTTGACAGATAGCACTGAAGCTTTCTTT.

This clone showed up just a few times. The rearrangement links TRBV10-2 to TRBJ1-1; the D gene is possibly TRBD1 (6 bases). Germline CDR1 is WSHSY and CDR2 is SAAADI. This CDR3 is built from 14 residues. V lost 6 bases to trimming and J lost 0 bases, with 11 bases between them. CDR3 sequence: CASSPTGLNTEAFF. CDR3 bases: TGCGCCAGCAGCCCGACAGGCCTGAACACTGAAGCTTTCTTT.

In its sample, this clone was seen a few times. This chain links TRBV6-5 with TRBJ2-5; D uncertain. V gave up 7 bases and J gave up 3 bases, with 9 bases separating them. The CDR3 runs 12 residues. CDR1 is MNHEY and CDR2 is SVGAGI in the germline V gene. CDR3 region: CASTGRKETQYF. The CDR3 DNA reads TGTGCCAGCACCGGACGGAAAGAGACCCAGTACTTC.

V is TRBV5-5 and J is TRBJ2-5; possible D gene TRBD2, 5 bases. The CDR3 spans 15 residues. CDR1 and CDR2 from the germline V gene are SGHKS and YYEKEE (reference sequence). V was pared by 4 bases and J by 2 bases, with 15 bases between. CDR3: CASSPWAQRQETQYF. The CDR3 nucleotides read TGTGCCAGCAGCCCCTGGGCTCAGCGGCAAGAGACCCAGTACTTC.

V gene TRBV5-1 combines with J gene TRBJ2-2, with 7 positions matching TRBD1. V lost 4 bases and J lost 1; bases outside the gene matches: 16. Germline CDR1 is SGHRS and CDR2 is YFSETQ. The CDR3 runs to 19 residues. CDR3 loop: CASSPARTGHFLNTGELFF. The CDR3 DNA follows: TGCGCCAGCAGCCCGGCCAGGACAGGACACTTCCTGAACACCGGGGAGCTGTTTTTT.

The chain employs TRBV5-1 and TRBJ2-7; D might be TRBD2 (5 bases). The CDR3 is 16 residues long. Germline CDR1 reads SGHRS; CDR2 reads YFSETQ. Trimming took off 0 bases at V and 4 bases at J, with 17 bases between the two ends. The CDR3 region has the DNA TGCGCCAGCAGCTTGGCCGGTGAGGGCAGATTATACGAGCAGTACTTC. This sequence encodes CASSLAGEGRLYEQYF.

V usage is TRBV9 and J usage is TRBJ2-2; 7 bases agree with TRBD1. There are 15 residues in the CDR3. The germline gives CDR1 SGDLS, CDR2 YYNGEE. The ends lost 3 bases at V and 5 bases at J; junction bases unmatched: 7. CDR3 sequence: CASSATGSETGELFF. In DNA, the CDR3 is TGTGCCAGCAGCGCGACAGGGTCGGAGACCGGGGAGCTGTTTTTT.

The chain has TRBV28 and TRBJ1-2; maybe TRBD1 (5 bases). Germline V gives CDR1 MDHEN, CDR2 SYDVKM. The CDR3 covers 13 residues. V was cut by 5 bases and J by 8 bases, with 15 bases left in between. The CDR3 sequence: CASSLRGVRGYTF. CDR3 bases: TGTGCCAGCAGTCTTCGGGGGGTACGCGGCTACACCTTC.

This clone was recorded many times. The V call is TRBV4-1, the J call TRBJ2-1, with 12 bases fitting TRBD1. CDR3 length: 17 amino acids. Germline values: CDR1 MGHRA, CDR2 YSYEKL. Trimming at V came to 2 bases and at J to 4 bases, leaving 6 bases not matched to a gene. The CDR3 nucleotides read TGCGCCAGCAGCCAAAATCCGGGACAGGGGGCGTACAATGAGCAGTTCTTC. As protein: CASSQNPGQGAYNEQFF.

For this clone: This could be a read error, since a much larger clone is one nucleotide away. The chain employs TRBV27 and TRBJ2-5; D ambiguous. This CDR3 is built from 12 residues. Looked up from germline, CDR1 is MNHEY and CDR2 is SMNVEV (reference sequence). The ends were cut back, 2 bases at V and 2 bases at J, with 3 bases in the middle. CDR3 amino acids: CASSLGQETQYF. The DNA for the CDR3 is TGTGCCAGCAGTTTAGGGCAAGAGACCCAGTACTTC.

The chain joins TRBV18 to TRBJ1-1; D may be TRBD1 (6 bases). The V end lost 3 bases, the J end lost 10 bases, and 30 bases lay between the germline ends. Per germline, CDR1 KGHSH and CDR2 LQKENI. This CDR3 contains 18 residues. Here the CDR3 reads CASSPTREGQGRLSGAFF. In DNA form, the CDR3 reads TGTGCCAGCTCACCCACCCGCGAGGGGCAGGGGCGATTGTCGGGAGCTTTCTTT.

The table lists this clone with a count of one. The rearrangement uses TRBV5-4 and TRBJ1-1, with 10 bases fitting TRBD1. Germline-derived CDR1 and CDR2 are SGHNT and YYREEE (reference sequence). The CDR3 loop spans 17 amino acids. The V gene end was trimmed by 2 bases and the J gene end by 1 base; junction bases not matched to a gene: 8. The DNA of the CDR3 is TGTGCCAGCAGCTTTGACAGGGGGCGCCTGGGGAACACTGAAGCTTTCTTT. This codes for CASSFDRGRLGNTEAFF.

In its sample, this clone was seen a few times. V is TRBV2 and J is TRBJ2-3; D uncertain. Trimming shortened V by 5 bases and J by 0 bases, and 9 bases separated the two germline ends. The V gene's germline CDR1 is SNHLY and CDR2 FYNNEI. This CDR3 is 14 amino acids long. The CDR3 region has the DNA TGTGCCAGCAGTCGTGGGCTCAGCACAGATACGCAGTATTTT. It specifies CASSRGLSTDTQYF.

Of note for this clone: Given a much more abundant clone one base away, this may be a read error. Additional DNA sequences in this sample encode the identical CDR3. J is TRBJ2-1 and V is TRBV5-1; TRBD2 matches at 9 bases. The trim removed 4 bases at V and 3 bases at J, leaving 5 bases unmatched. Looked up from germline, CDR1 is SGHRS and CDR2 is YFSETQ. This CDR3 spans 15 amino acids. The CDR3 region is CASSLSSGSYNEQFF. The CDR3, as DNA: TGCGCCAGCAGCCTTAGTAGCGGGAGCTACAATGAGCAGTTCTTC. The full variable domain, completed using reference TRBV5-1 and TRBJ2-1, is KAGVTQTPRYLIKTRGQQVTLSCSPISGHRSVSWYQQTPGQGLQFLFEYFSETQRNKGNFPGRFSGRQFSNSRSEMNVSTLELGDSALYLCASSLSSGSYNEQFFGPGTRLTVL.

The chain employs TRBV27 and TRBJ2-7; D is tentatively TRBD1 or TRBD2 (5 bases each). Deletions cut 7 bases from V and 1 base from J, with 20 bases between. Germline CDR1 is MNHEY and CDR2 is SMNVEV (reference sequence). This CDR3 has 16 residues. The CDR3 sequence is CASTTSGDGFSYEQYF. The CDR3 region has the DNA TGTGCCAGCACCACATCTGGGGACGGCTTTTCCTACGAGCAGTACTTC.

This chain connects TRBV19 to TRBJ1-4; 10 bases fit TRBD1. The CDR3 has 16 amino acids. V shed 3 bases, J shed 0 bases, and the junction held 1 base outside the gene matches. Germline CDR1 reads LNHDA; CDR2 reads SQIVND (reference sequence). CDR3 sequence: CASSMGQGTTNEKLFF. The CDR3 DNA reads TGTGCCAGTAGTATGGGACAGGGGACAACTAATGAAAAACTGTTTTTT. The full variable domain, with the rest looked up from reference TRBV19 and TRBJ1-4, is DGGITQSPKYLFRKEGQNVTLSCEQNLNHDAMYWYRQDPGQGLRLIYYSQIVNDFQKGDIAEGYSVSREKKESFPLTVTSAQKNPTAFYLCASSMGQGTTNEKLFFGSGTQLSVL.

The table lists this clone with a count of one. This chain uses TRBV7-8 with TRBJ2-1; 12 bases match TRBD2. Trimming at V came to 4 bases and at J to 15 bases, leaving 16 bases not matched to a gene. CDR3 length equals 16 residues. Germline V CDR1 and CDR2: SGHVS, FQNEAQ. The CDR3 loop is CASSSKRLAGGGKPFF. As DNA, the CDR3 is TGTGCCAGCAGCTCAAAGAGGCTAGCGGGAGGGGGTAAGCCGTTCTTC.

The chain has TRBV9 and TRBJ2-6; perhaps D is TRBD1 or TRBD2 (5 bases each). Per germline, CDR1 SGDLS and CDR2 YYNGEE. The V and J ends lost 4 bases and 5 bases respectively, with 16 bases between them. The CDR3 runs 16 residues. DNA for the CDR3: TGTGCCAGCAGCCGGGACCTGGATAGGAGGGCCAACGTCCTGACTTTC. This codes for CASSRDLDRRANVLTF. The full variable domain, its missing parts supplied by reference TRBV9 and TRBJ2-6, is DSGVTQTPKHLITATGQRVTLRCSPRSGDLSVYWYQQSLDQGLQFLIQYYNGEERAKGNILERFSAQQFPDLHSELNLSSLELGDSALYFCASSRDLDRRANVLTFGAGSRLTVL.

This clone was seen a few times. The J gene is TRBJ2-2, the V gene TRBV12-5; 10 bases line up with TRBD2. The length of the CDR3 is 17 residues. J gave up 3 bases and V 0 bases, and 4 bases lay outside the gene matches. The V gene's germline CDR1 is LGHNT and CDR2 FRNRAP. CDR3 sequence reads: CASGLVTSGAYTGELFF. In nucleotides, the CDR3 is TGTGCTAGTGGTTTGGTCACTAGCGGGGCGTACACCGGGGAGCTGTTTTTT.

The CDR3 DNA follows: TGTGCCAGCAGTTTTGTGTCAGGGTTTGGGCAGCCCCAGCATTTT. Translation gives CASSFVSGFGQPQHF. The chain couples TRBV28 to TRBJ1-5, with TRBD1 as a possible D gene (5 bases). The CDR3 contains 15 residues. CDR1 MDHEN and CDR2 SYDVKM come from the germline V gene. The V and J ends lost 3 bases and 7 bases respectively, with 16 bases between them. The full variable domain, rest sourced from reference TRBV28 and TRBJ1-5, is DVKVTQSSRYLVKRTGEKVFLECVQDMDHENMFWYRQDPGLGLRLIYFSYDVKMKEKGDIPEGYSVSREKKERFSLILESASTNQTSMYLCASSFVSGFGQPQHFGDGTRLSIL.

The CDR3 protein is CASSEGAKANEQFF. In DNA, the CDR3 is TGTGCCAGCAGTGAAGGGGCGAAGGCGAATGAGCAGTTCTTC. The rearrangement joins TRBV6-1 to TRBJ2-1; D gene unclear. The CDR3 is 14 residues long. With 1 base removed from V and 7 bases from J, the gap between germline ends came to 11 bases. The germline V gene has CDR1 MNHNS and CDR2 SASEGT.

In regard to this clone: Other DNA sequences from this sample encode an identical CDR3 as well. This sequence joins TRBV28 and TRBJ2-7, with a tentative D call TRBD1 (6 bases). The germline V gene encodes CDR1 MDHEN and CDR2 SYDVKM. V lost 6 bases to trimming and J lost 2 bases, with 14 bases between them. The length of the CDR3 is 14 residues. The CDR3 loop is CASSPAGAPYEQYF. As DNA, the CDR3 is TGTGCCAGCAGCCCCGCAGGGGCCCCCTACGAGCAGTACTTC.